This T cell receptor (beta chain) stems from a study of T cells in Graves' hyperthyroidism and ophthalmopathy. Germline V gene data show CDR1 as LNHDA and CDR2 as SQIVND (reference sequence). The CDR3 extends over 21 amino acids. Worth noting for this clonotype: The junction differs from germline at one of its ends, possibly a read error.

An absence of ophthalmopathy progression within 18 months meant stable Graves' hyperthyroidism. What was amplified from RNA transcripts were TCR beta CDR3 regions. First-round RT-PCR of the TCR CDR3 relied on the HTBI primer set. TCRdb re-called the multiplex PCR reads through MiXCR, storing one row per CDR3 protein. The repertoire consists of roughly 420,000 distinct CDR3 sequences, with approximately 14% occurring once and the leading ten covering 5.3%. What was sequenced was blood. The sequence derives from a woman aged 18 to 35 with Graves' hyperthyroidism. The gene calls are TRBV19 and TRBJ2-1; 12 nucleotides line up with TRBD2. The CDR3 DNA reads as TGTGCCGGTAGTATAGGCCCTATGGGACTAGCGGGTACCTACTCCTACAATGAGCAGTTCTTC. Its translation: CAGSIGPMGLAGTYSYNEQFF.